This T cell receptor (beta chain) was observed in a study of shared clonotypes between healthy human individuals. The wider study: The people who gave samples were two women and a few men aged 18 to 49. General study findings and limits: Blood was the only sampled material, and tissue repertoires likely differ.

DNA input for the unsorted PBMC replicate PCRs was 250 to 350 ng, some 29,000 T cell genomes. Repertoires were generated with immunoSEQ multiplex PCR, while TCRdb's copy carries only in-frame clones and drops some. The data contain around 480,000 clones, 75% to 80% of them seen just once; the ten biggest clones take up approximately 12%. This CDR3 is built from 14 residues. V lost 5 bases and J 4 bases, leaving 13 bases between the germline ends. Germline V gene lookup returns CDR1 SGHTA and CDR2 FQGTGA. As to this clone: No antigen is known for it.

The receptor was isolated from a woman between 40 and 55 years old in good health. Some clones in this sample may be carry-over from other donors' samples. The specimen sequenced was PBMCs. The V gene is TRBV7-3, the J gene TRBJ2-3; a weak D match, TRBD1 (5 bases). For the CDR3, the DNA is TGTGCCAGCAGCCTGGGGCTAGTCGCAGATACGCAGTATTTT. This gives the protein CASSLGLVADTQYF.